The 2 T cell receptor beta chains in this list originate from one sample, sequenced in a study of blood T cell repertoires in COVID-19. This table comes from immunoSEQ multiplex PCR, and its TCRdb copy is limited to in-frame clones, with some not included. The sample lists some 380,000 clones, around 87% occurring once. The specimen was PBMCs or T cells enriched from blood (not recorded which). The receptors here all came from a man aged 30 to 39 who had recovered from COVID-19.

This clone was detected only once. The chain recombines TRBV7-6 with TRBJ1-5, with 7 nucleotides matching TRBD1. V lost 5 bases and J lost 6; bases outside the gene matches: 10. Per germline, CDR1 SGHVS and CDR2 FNYEAQ. This CDR3 region has 15 residues. The CDR3 DNA sequence: TGTGCCAGCAGCCCCGGCGAGGGGGCACGTCAGCCCCAGCATTTT. As protein: CASSPGEGARQPQHF.

The J gene is TRBJ2-5, the V gene TRBV7-3, with a weak D call TRBD2 (6 bases). The CDR3 runs 13 residues. Trimming took off 5 bases at V and 5 bases at J, with 12 bases between the two ends. Germline assignment: CDR1 SGHTA and CDR2 FQGTGA. CDR3 DNA: TGTGCCAGCAGCCGCGGGGCGGAGGAGACCCAGTACTTC. Amino acids: CASSRGAEETQYF.